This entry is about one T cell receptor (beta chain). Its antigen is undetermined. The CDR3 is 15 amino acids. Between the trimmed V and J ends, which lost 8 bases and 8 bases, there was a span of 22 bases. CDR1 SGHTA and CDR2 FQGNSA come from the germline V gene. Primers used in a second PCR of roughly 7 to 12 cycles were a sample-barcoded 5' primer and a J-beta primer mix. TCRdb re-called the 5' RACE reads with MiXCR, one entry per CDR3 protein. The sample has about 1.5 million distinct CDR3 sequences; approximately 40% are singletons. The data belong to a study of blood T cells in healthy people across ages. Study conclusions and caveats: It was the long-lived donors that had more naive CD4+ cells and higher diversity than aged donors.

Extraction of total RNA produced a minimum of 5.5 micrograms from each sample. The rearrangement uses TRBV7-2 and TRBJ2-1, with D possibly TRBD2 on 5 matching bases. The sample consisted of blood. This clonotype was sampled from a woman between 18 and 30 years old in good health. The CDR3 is CASSRRAGLGDEQFF. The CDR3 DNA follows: TGTGCCAGCTCCCGGCGGGCTGGACTTGGGGATGAGCAGTTCTTC.